This is a list of T cell receptor beta chains from one sample in a study of blood T cell repertoires in COVID-19. Data came from immunoSEQ multiplex PCR; TCRdb stores just in-frame clones and leaves some out. The sample records 450,000 or so clones, roughly 87% being singletons. Sequenced input: PBMCs or T cells enriched from blood (not recorded which). Every receptor here comes from a young man who had recovered from COVID-19. The CDR3 runs from the conserved cysteine through the conserved F or W. D genes are given only for firm matches. Where a row states a size, it is once, few, many or the class of an expanded clone; other rows omit it.

clone size,J gene,V gene,D gene,CDR3 DNA,CDR3 protein
few,TRBJ2-7,TRBV3-1/TRBV3-2,TRBD1,TGTGCCAGCAGCCCCGGGACAGGGGGCATCGGTGAGCAGTACTTC,CASSPGTGGIGEQYF
-,TRBJ1-2,TRBV19,-,TGTGCCAGTAGTATGCTCCACGGGGGGGTCTTCTATGGCTACACCTTC,CASSMLHGGVFYGYTF
-,TRBJ1-1,TRBV2,-,TGTGCCAGCCTAGAGCGGGTGAACACTGAAGCTTTCTTT,CASLERVNTEAFF
once,TRBJ2-2,TRBV18,TRBD1,TGTGCCAGCTCACCAGGGACAGGGGGCACCGGGGAGCTGTTTTTT,CASSPGTGGTGELFF
-,TRBJ2-7,TRBV30,-,TGTGCCTGGAGCGATCGACATATCTCCTACGAGCAGTACTTC,CAWSDRHISYEQYF
few,TRBJ1-5,TRBV7-8,-,TGTGCCAGCAGCTTAGCGCCTGGACAGCTAAATCAGCCCCAGCATTTT,CASSLAPGQLNQPQHF
-,TRBJ1-6,TRBV30,TRBD1,TGTGCCTGGAGCCCCCTTGCCCACGGGACAGGGGATAATTCACCCCTCCACTTT,CAWSPLAHGTGDNSPLHF
-,TRBJ1-3,TRBV3-1/TRBV3-2,-,TGTGCCAGCAGCCCCCGGCTCCTCCTTGCAGGGATCTCTGGAAACACCATATATTTT,CASSPRLLLAGISGNTIYF
-,TRBJ1-1,TRBV19,TRBD1,TGTGCCAGTAGTCCCCGAGGGGGCCTCGCTGAAGCTTTCTTT,CASSPRGGLAEAFF
-,TRBJ1-2,TRBV18,-,TGTGCCAGCTCACTAGAGCGGGGGGTCGGCGGCTACACCTTC,CASSLERGVGGYTF
once,TRBJ2-2,TRBV9,TRBD2,TGTGCCAGCAGCGCACTAGCGGGGGGGTCTTTTACCGGGGAGCTGTTTTTT,CASSALAGGSFTGELFF
-,TRBJ2-7,TRBV3-1/TRBV3-2,-,TGTGCCAGCAGCCAAGGCCGGGGACTCGAGCAGTACTTC,CASSQGRGLEQYF
-,TRBJ1-6,TRBV3-1/TRBV3-2,TRBD1,TGTGCCAGCAGCCAGATGACAGGGGGGAATTCACCCCTCCACTTT,CASSQMTGGNSPLHF
-,TRBJ1-2,TRBV3-1/TRBV3-2,TRBD1,TGTGCCAGCAGCCAAAGGTCAGCAGGGGGGCATGGCTACACCTTC,CASSQRSAGGHGYTF
-,TRBJ1-6,TRBV2,-,TGTGCCAGCAGAAACGAAGGGGATTCACCCCTCCACTTT,CASRNEGDSPLHF
-,TRBJ1-1,TRBV5-5,TRBD1,TGTGCCAGCAGCTCTGCCGGGACAGGGAGTCCCAGAGTTGAAGCTTTCTTT,CASSSAGTGSPRVEAFF
-,TRBJ1-4,TRBV3-1/TRBV3-2,-,TGTGCCAGCAGCCAGAATAGAGAGGCAAATTGTTTTTTT,CASSQNREANCFF
once,TRBJ1-1,TRBV7-6,TRBD1,TGTGCCAGCAAGGGACAGATGAACACTGAAGCTTTCTTT,CASKGQMNTEAFF
-,TRBJ2-1,TRBV4-1,TRBD2,TGCGCCAGCAGCCCGGGACTAGCGGGAAGCAATGAGCAGTTCTTC,CASSPGLAGSNEQFF
-,TRBJ1-2,TRBV9,-,TGTGCCAGCAGCGCTCAGGGTACTGGCTACACCTTC,CASSAQGTGYTF
-,TRBJ2-7,TRBV5-6,TRBD2,TGTGCCAGCAGTCACACTAGCGACTACGAGCAGTACTTC,CASSHTSDYEQYF
-,TRBJ2-1,TRBV2,-,TGTGCCAGCAGTGACCCGGGAGAGCAGTTCTTC,CASSDPGEQFF
-,TRBJ2-3,TRBV9,TRBD2,TGTGCCAGCAGCGTTGGTAGCGGGGCAGCAGATACGCAGTATTTT,CASSVGSGAADTQYF
once,TRBJ2-1,TRBV7-2,TRBD2,TGTGCCAGCAGCTTAGCGCGGCTAGCGGGAGTCAAAAGGTCCTACAATGAGCAGTTCTTC,CASSLARLAGVKRSYNEQFF
-,TRBJ1-5,TRBV5-1,-,TGCGCCAGCAGCTTTGGGCCAGGGTTAGGTGGTCAGCCCCAGCATTTT,CASSFGPGLGGQPQHF
-,TRBJ2-3,TRBV6-5,-,TGTGCCAGCAGTTGGGCCCCCTCTGGAGATACGCAGTATTTT,CASSWAPSGDTQYF
once,TRBJ1-2,TRBV6-6,TRBD1,TGTGCCAGCAGTCAGGACAGGCGCTATGGCTACACCTTC,CASSQDRRYGYTF
-,TRBJ1-6,TRBV10-1,TRBD1,TGCGCCAGCCGGACAGGGGGGAATTCACCCCTCCACTTT,CASRTGGNSPLHF
-,TRBJ1-2,TRBV28,TRBD1,TGTGCCAGCAGTTTCCCTTCCGGGACAGGAGGTGGCTACACCTTC,CASSFPSGTGGGYTF
-,TRBJ1-2,TRBV9,-,TGTGCCAGCAGCTTCTCAAGCCCCAAGGGGGAAGACGCGACCGCTTCAAACTATGGCTACACCTTC,CASSFSSPKGEDATASNYGYTF
-,TRBJ1-5,TRBV6-5,-,TGTGCCAGCAGGGCCACGAGGGATCAGCCCCAGCATTTT,CASRATRDQPQHF
-,TRBJ2-5,TRBV4-1,-,TGCGCCAGCAGCCGGATAAGCGTGTATAGAGGCGAGACCCAGTACTTC,CASSRISVYRGETQYF
-,TRBJ1-2,TRBV28,-,TGTGCCAGCAGTTTATCTGCCACCTGGCACTATGGCTACACCTTC,CASSLSATWHYGYTF
-,TRBJ1-3,TRBV6-1,TRBD1,TGTGCCAGCAGTGGGAGGACAGGGCTAGTCTCTGGAAACACCATATATTTT,CASSGRTGLVSGNTIYF
-,TRBJ1-2,TRBV28,TRBD1,TGTGCCAGCAGCGGCTCGCCGGGACAGATCTATGGCTACACCTTC,CASSGSPGQIYGYTF
-,TRBJ1-6,TRBV6-1,TRBD1,TGTGCCAGCAGTGAAGTGGGGACAGGGGGTTCACCCCTCCACTTT,CASSEVGTGGSPLHF
-,TRBJ2-5,TRBV2,TRBD2,TGTGCCAGCAGGGGGACTAGCGGGGGTCAGGGGACCCAGTACTTC,CASRGTSGGQGTQYF
-,TRBJ1-3,TRBV5-8,-,TGTGCCAGCAGCTTGGAGGGGGATGGAAACACCATATATTTT,CASSLEGDGNTIYF
-,TRBJ2-1,TRBV14,TRBD2,TGTGCCAGCAGCCAAGGTAGTAGCGGGAGGTATAATGAGCAGTTCTTC,CASSQGSSGRYNEQFF